This TCR beta chain was captured in a study of T cells in localized non-small cell lung cancer. Study conclusions and caveats: A median 57 of the top 100 tumor clones appeared in adjacent lung. The highest T cell clonality was in uninvolved adjacent lung, above tumor.

Clones were sequenced by immunoSEQ multiplex PCR, and TCRdb holds only the in-frame ones, with some missing. Of 3,000 or so clones in the sample, approximately 30% are singletons; the top ten hold 7.6%. About this clone itself: Its cognate antigen is unknown.

This CDR3 contains 13 residues. V lost 4 bases to trimming and J lost 4 bases, with 8 bases between them. CDR1 and CDR2 (germline): SGHDN, FVKESK. The receptor was derived from a man between 40 and 70 years old with stage II squamous cell lung carcinoma. V is TRBV14 and J is TRBJ1-3; D remains unclear. This material consisted of lung tumor tissue, taken before any cancer treatment. In nucleotides, the CDR3 is TGTGCCAGCAGCCGGACGTACGGAAACACCATATATTTT. It codes for CASSRTYGNTIYF.